The rows below give T cell receptor beta chains drawn from one sample of a study of cytomegalovirus exposure and HLA in healthy donors. TCRdb's table, derived via immunoSEQ multiplex PCR, lists solely in-frame clones and lacks some. The profile shows 150,000 to 200,000 clones, around three quarters of them singletons. Material for sequencing was PBMCs. The receptors stem from a man aged 25 to 45 in good health and CMV-seronegative. CDR3s include the opening cysteine and the closing phenylalanine or tryptophan. A D gene is named only where the DNA matches it firmly. Clone size, where shown, is once, few, many, or a class for clones that have expanded.

cdr3_aa	cdr3_nt	v_call	d_call	j_call	clone_size
CASRGVGGNTEAFF	TGTGCCAGCAGGGGGGTGGGAGGGAACACTGAAGCTTTCTTT	TRBV6-1	.	TRBJ1-1	once
CASSLGGTSGGGEQYF	TGTGCCAGCAGCTTAGGGGGGACTAGCGGCGGGGGTGAGCAGTACTTC	TRBV13	TRBD2	TRBJ2-7	.
CASSDRLSYEQYF	TGTGCCAGCAGTGACAGGTTATCCTACGAGCAGTACTTC	TRBV6-6	.	TRBJ2-7	.
CASSFGGPNSYEQYF	TGTGCCAGCAGTTTTGGCGGCCCCAACTCCTACGAGCAGTACTTC	TRBV28	.	TRBJ2-7	once
CASRTKGGWEKLFF	TGTGCCAGCAGAACTAAAGGGGGCTGGGAAAAACTGTTTTTT	TRBV6-1	TRBD1	TRBJ1-4	.
CASSAVAGTGELFF	TGTGCCAGTTCGGCCGTGGCGGGGACCGGGGAGCTGTTTTTT	TRBV7-9	.	TRBJ2-2	.
CASSISAASYEQYF	TGTGCCAGTAGTATCAGCGCAGCCTCCTACGAGCAGTACTTC	TRBV19	.	TRBJ2-7	.
CASSLFAESSYNEQFF	TGCGCCAGCAGCTTGTTTGCGGAGAGCTCCTACAATGAGCAGTTCTTC	TRBV5-1	.	TRBJ2-1	.
CASSQDQAGIETQYF	TGCGCCAGCAGCCAAGATCAAGCGGGGATCGAGACCCAGTACTTC	TRBV4-1	TRBD2	TRBJ2-5	.
CASSLYGELFF	TGTGCCAGCAGCTTGTACGGGGAGCTGTTTTTT	TRBV5-4	.	TRBJ2-2	.
CASRTGGPGELFF	TGTGCCAGCAGGACAGGGGGGCCCGGGGAGCTGTTTTTT	TRBV7-9	TRBD1	TRBJ2-2	few